This T cell receptor (beta chain) originates from a study of cytotoxic CD8 clonotypes in ibrutinib-treated CLL. Study findings and constraints: Higher clonality was seen at ibrutinib response and a return toward baseline at progression.

Here immunoSEQ multiplex PCR was the method, and the copy in TCRdb shows in-frame clones only, minus some. The table includes approximately 190,000 clones, nearly 80% detected once. Comments on this clone: Its antigen is not identified.

V was shortened by 1 base and J by 0 bases, with 4 bases between the two germline ends. This CDR3 has 14 residues. The germline gives CDR1 MNHEY, CDR2 SMNVEV (reference sequence). The chain joins TRBV27 to TRBJ1-5; the D is unclear. This TCR was recovered from a human donor with chronic lymphocytic leukemia. The sample was PBMCs, taken after 12 months of ibrutinib treatment. Here the CDR3 reads CASSLFYSNQPQHF. In DNA, the CDR3 is TGTGCCAGCAGTTTATTTTATAGCAATCAGCCCCAGCATTTT.